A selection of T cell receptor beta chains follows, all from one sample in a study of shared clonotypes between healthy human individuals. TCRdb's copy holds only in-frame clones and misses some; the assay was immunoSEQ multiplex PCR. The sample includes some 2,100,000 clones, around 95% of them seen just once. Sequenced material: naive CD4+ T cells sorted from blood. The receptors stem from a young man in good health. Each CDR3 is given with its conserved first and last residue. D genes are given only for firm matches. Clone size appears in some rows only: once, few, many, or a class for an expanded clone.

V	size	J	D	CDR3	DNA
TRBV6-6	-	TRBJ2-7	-	CASSYAGSPYEQYF	TGTGCCAGCAGTTACGCAGGGTCCCCCTACGAGCAGTACTTC
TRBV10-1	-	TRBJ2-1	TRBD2	CASSEFTSGRNEQFF	TGCGCCAGCAGTGAGTTTACTAGCGGGCGCAATGAGCAGTTCTTC
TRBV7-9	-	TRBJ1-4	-	CASTGGGTNEKLFF	TGTGCCAGCACGGGGGGTGGAACTAATGAAAAACTGTTTTTT
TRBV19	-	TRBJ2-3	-	CASTESWGRGTDTQYF	TGTGCCAGTACCGAAAGCTGGGGGCGAGGCACAGATACGCAGTATTTT
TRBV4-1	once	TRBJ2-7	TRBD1	CASSQVPGTAYEQYF	TGCGCCAGCAGCCAAGTTCCCGGGACAGCCTACGAGCAGTACTTC
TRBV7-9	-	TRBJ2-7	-	CASSRGGTGTYEQYF	TGTGCCAGCAGCCGCGGGGGGACAGGTACCTACGAGCAGTACTTC
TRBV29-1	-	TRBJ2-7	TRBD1	CSVEGQGGHEQYF	TGCAGCGTTGAGGGACAGGGGGGCCACGAGCAGTACTTC
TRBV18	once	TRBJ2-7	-	CASSRLPPSSSSYEQYF	TGTGCCAGCTCACGATTACCACCTAGCTCAAGCTCCTACGAGCAGTACTTC
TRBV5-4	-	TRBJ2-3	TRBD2	CASSRGLAVTSTDTQYF	TGTGCCAGCAGCCGGGGACTAGCGGTAACTAGCACAGATACGCAGTATTTT
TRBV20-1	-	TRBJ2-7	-	CSANSAYEQYF	TGCAGTGCTAACTCTGCCTACGAGCAGTACTTC
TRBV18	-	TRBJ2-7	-	CASSPRGGGSYEQYF	TGTGCCAGCTCACCTCGGGGAGGGGGCTCCTACGAGCAGTACTTC
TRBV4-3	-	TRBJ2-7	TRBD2	CASSREPGGSYEQYF	TGCGCCAGCAGCAGGGAGCCGGGAGGATCCTACGAGCAGTACTTC
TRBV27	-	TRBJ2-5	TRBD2	CASSLLGSGRQETQYF	TGTGCCAGCAGTTTATTGGGTAGCGGGAGGCAAGAGACCCAGTACTTC
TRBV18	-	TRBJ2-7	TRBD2	CASSPGLAAYEQYF	TGTGCCAGCTCACCAGGACTAGCGGCCTACGAGCAGTACTTC
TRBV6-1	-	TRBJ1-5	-	CASSSGHGQPQHF	TGTGCCAGCAGTTCGGGACACGGCCAGCCCCAGCATTTT
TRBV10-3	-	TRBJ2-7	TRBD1	CAISEGGQGYYEQYF	TGTGCCATCAGTGAAGGGGGACAGGGGTACTACGAGCAGTACTTC
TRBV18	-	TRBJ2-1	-	CASSPNRGGLGNEQFF	TGTGCCAGCTCCCCTAACCGGGGAGGTCTTGGCAATGAGCAGTTCTTC
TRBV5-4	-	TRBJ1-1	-	CASSRDTLTEAFF	TGTGCCAGCAGCCGGGACACCCTGACTGAAGCTTTCTTT